The 27 T cell receptor beta chains listed next were all sequenced from one sample in a study of T cells in Graves' hyperthyroidism and ophthalmopathy. The TCR beta CDR3 regions underwent amplification using RNA transcripts as the source. The HTBI primer set served for first-round RT-PCR of the TCR CDR3. TCRdb reprocessed the multiplex PCR reads with MiXCR, giving one entry per CDR3 protein. The table lists about 420,000 distinct CDR3 sequences, more than 15% of them singletons. Sequencing was performed on blood. All receptors come from a woman younger than 30 with Graves' hyperthyroidism.

This clonotype was recorded many times. V is TRBV25-1 and J is TRBJ1-5; possible D gene TRBD1, 5 bases. Trimming cost V 9 bases and J 4 bases, with 16 bases left between them. CDR1 and CDR2 (germline): MGHDK, SYGVNS. There are 14 residues in the CDR3. As DNA, the CDR3 is TGTGCCAGTGGGGGACGGGCTGCAAATCAGCCCCAGCATTTT. Residues: CASGGRAANQPQHF.

This clonotype was counted between two and nine times. The chain combines TRBV29-1 with TRBJ2-2, with D possibly TRBD2 on 6 matching bases. Trimming left V 4 bases short and J 1 base short, with 13 bases between. Germline V CDR1 and CDR2: SQVTM, ANQGSEA. The CDR3 is 15 amino acids. CDR3 sequence: CSVGSMEGNTGELFF. The CDR3 region has the DNA TGCAGCGTTGGTTCTATGGAGGGGAACACCGGGGAGCTGTTTTTT.

This clonotype was seen a handful of times. The genes are TRBV7-8 and TRBJ2-2; 14 nucleotides agree with TRBD2. This CDR3 contains 18 residues. Germline-derived CDR1 and CDR2 are SGHVS and FQNEAQ. V lost 6 bases to trimming and J lost 1 base; unmatched junction nucleotides: 7. The CDR3 DNA sequence: TGTGCCAGCAGGGAGGGGACTAGCGGGGGTGGGAACACCGGGGAGCTGTTTTTT. It yields the protein CASREGTSGGGNTGELFF. Full variable domain (remainder filled in from reference TRBV7-8 and TRBJ2-2): GAGVSQSPRYKVAKRGQDVALRCDPISGHVSLFWYQQALGQGPEFLTYFQNEAQLDKSGLPSDRFFAERPEGSVSTLKIQRTQQEDSAVYLCASREGTSGGGNTGELFFGEGSRLTVL.

There are many counts of this clonotype. The chain recombines TRBV11-1 with TRBJ2-1, with D possibly TRBD2 on 5 matching bases. This CDR3 spans 16 amino acids. Germline V gene sequence: CDR1 SGHAT, CDR2 FQDESV (reference sequence). Trimming cost V 4 bases and J 4 bases, with 17 bases left between them. The CDR3 is CASSSRLTGIYNEQFF. The DNA of the CDR3 is TGTGCCAGCAGCTCCCGACTGACGGGAATTTACAATGAGCAGTTCTTC. The variable domain in full, completed from reference TRBV11-1 and TRBJ2-1, reads EAEVAQSPRYKITEKSQAVAFWCDPISGHATLYWYRQILGQGPELLVQFQDESVVDDSQLPKDRFSAERLKGVDSTLKIQPAELGDSAMYLCASSSRLTGIYNEQFFGPGTRLTVL.

This clonotype was seen repeatedly, ten times or more. J is TRBJ2-1 and V is TRBV20-1; tentative D call: TRBD2 (6 bases). The CDR3 sequence is 10 residues long. Trimming stripped 5 bases from V and 8 bases from J, with 7 bases between. From germline, CDR1 is DFQATT and CDR2 SNEGSKA (reference sequence). The CDR3 bases are TGCAGTGCTTGGGGGGATGAGCAGTTCTTC. This gives the protein CSAWGDEQFF.

This clonotype has ten or more counts. The chain couples TRBV3-1 to TRBJ2-5; TRBD1 aligns across 9 bases. The CDR3 is 16 residues long. The J segment lost 3 bases and the V segment lost 5 bases, leaving 10 bases of the junction unmatched. Germline V lookup: CDR1 LGHDT, CDR2 YNNKEL (reference sequence). The CDR3 loop reads CASSDHGTGREETQYF. CDR3 sequence (DNA): TGTGCCAGCAGCGATCATGGGACAGGGAGGGAAGAGACCCAGTACTTC.

The CDR3 loop reads CASSPSLGGELFF. CDR3 DNA: TGCGCCAGCAGTCCTAGTTTAGGCGGGGAGCTGTTTTTT. This chain connects TRBV10-2 to TRBJ2-2; no firm D call. Looked up from germline, CDR1 is WSHSY and CDR2 is SAAADI. Trimming took off 5 bases at V and 7 bases at J, with 11 bases between the two ends. The CDR3 covers 13 residues.

This clonotype was detected ten times or more. The V call is TRBV27, the J call TRBJ1-1; D gene uncertain. The germline gives CDR1 MNHEY, CDR2 SMNVEV (reference sequence). This CDR3 comprises 14 residues. V lost 3 bases and J 0 bases, leaving 8 bases between the germline ends. The CDR3 protein is CASSLTRLNTEAFF. The CDR3 nucleotides are TGTGCCAGCAGTTTGACACGATTGAACACTGAAGCTTTCTTT.

This clonotype was detected ten times or more. The chain combines TRBV30 with TRBJ1-5; TRBD1 might be the D (5 bases). This CDR3 region has 14 residues. Trimming took 0 bases from V and 4 from J, leaving 10 bases between them. Germline assignment: CDR1 GTSNPN and CDR2 SVGIG (reference sequence). CDR3 DNA sequence: TGTGCCTGGAGTGTGTATGAGGGGAATCAGCCCCAGCATTTT. It translates to CAWSVYEGNQPQHF.

This clonotype was counted a few times. The rearrangement links TRBV5-1 to TRBJ2-5; 9 bases fit TRBD2. This CDR3 is 17 amino acids long. In germline, CDR1 is SGHRS, CDR2 YFSETQ. V gave up 5 bases and J gave up 4 bases; unmatched junction bases: 15. The CDR3 region is CASSSGLARGIAETQYF. In DNA form, the CDR3 reads TGCGCCAGCAGTTCCGGACTAGCGAGGGGGATTGCAGAGACCCAGTACTTC.

This clonotype has at least ten counts. This chain joins TRBV30 and TRBJ1-5, with D unresolved. V lost 1 base and J lost 6, with 10 bases in between. Germline-derived CDR1 and CDR2 are GTSNPN and SVGIG (reference sequence). CDR3 length: 13 amino acids. The CDR3 reads CAWSGRAGQPQHF. The CDR3 DNA reads TGTGCCTGGAGTGGGAGGGCAGGTCAGCCCCAGCATTTT.

This clonotype was found many times. The chain links TRBV6-5 to TRBJ1-5; 7 bases are a match to TRBD1. From germline, CDR1 is MNHEY and CDR2 SVGAGI. The V segment lost 1 base and the J segment 4 bases; nucleotides outside the gene matches: 10. This CDR3 has 17 amino acids. CDR3 bases: TGTGCCAGCAGTTACTACGCACAGGGGACGCTTAATCAGCCCCAGCATTTT. It codes for CASSYYAQGTLNQPQHF.

This clonotype was counted ten times or more. The chain uses TRBV3-1 and TRBJ2-1, with 11 bases that match TRBD2. Losses at the gene ends were 3 bases for V and 4 bases for J; bases not matched to a gene: 2. The CDR3 has 15 residues. Germline-derived CDR1 and CDR2 are LGHDT and YNNKEL (reference sequence). CDR3 sequence: CASSQGLAAYNEQFF. CDR3 DNA sequence: TGTGCCAGCAGCCAGGGACTAGCGGCTTACAATGAGCAGTTCTTC.

This clonotype has at least ten counts. The chain is built from TRBV6-1 and TRBJ1-1, with 10 bases that match TRBD1. This CDR3 region has 14 residues. Germline assignment: CDR1 MNHNS and CDR2 SASEGT. V shed 5 bases and J 4 bases; nucleotides not matched to a gene: 4. The CDR3 loop reads CASSSGQGITEAFF. CDR3 sequence (DNA): TGTGCCAGCAGTTCGGGACAGGGGATCACTGAAGCTTTCTTT.

This clonotype has a count of ten or more. Written as DNA, the CDR3 is TGTGCCTGGAGGCCGACTGCTACTTCCTCTGGAAACACCATATATTTT. Its translation is CAWRPTATSSGNTIYF. The chain uses TRBV30 and TRBJ1-3; D remains ambiguous. V lost 3 bases, J lost 0 bases, and 15 bases lay in between. Per germline, CDR1 GTSNPN and CDR2 SVGIG (reference sequence). The CDR3 sequence is 16 residues long.

This clonotype occurred a few times. This chain connects TRBV4-1 to TRBJ2-1; TRBD2 aligns across 14 bases. The CDR3 has 19 amino acids. CDR1 is MGHRA, CDR2 YSYEKL, per germline. The junction had 11 bases not matched to a gene; V was cut back by 1 base and J by 6 bases. The DNA for the CDR3 is TGCGCCAGCAGCCAAGTTAGGACTAGCGGGGGGACGAGGGTCAATGAGCAGTTCTTC. It codes for CASSQVRTSGGTRVNEQFF.

The sample holds many counts of this clonotype. The genes are TRBV2 and TRBJ2-1; 13 positions agree with TRBD2. Germline trimming cut 0 bases from V and 11 bases from J; bases unmatched to any gene: 4. The germline gives CDR1 SNHLY, CDR2 FYNNEI. The CDR3 is made up of 15 amino acids. For the CDR3, the DNA is TGTGCCAGCAGTGAAGCGCCAGGGACTAGCGGGAAGCAGTTCTTC. Translating gives CASSEAPGTSGKQFF.

Ten or more counts support this clonotype. V and J are TRBV20-1 and TRBJ2-1, with 7 bases matching TRBD1. Germline assignment: CDR1 DFQATT and CDR2 SNEGSKA (reference sequence). With 3 bases clipped from V and 6 bases from J, the junction kept 5 bases outside the gene matches. CDR3 size: 13 residues. The CDR3 spells CSARGTGVNEQFF. CDR3 DNA sequence: TGCAGTGCTAGGGGAACAGGGGTCAATGAGCAGTTCTTC.

The sample holds many counts of this clonotype. The chain uses TRBV11-2 and TRBJ2-7; D is possibly TRBD1 (5 bases). V dropped 0 bases and J dropped 2 bases, with 8 bases sitting between them. CDR1 is SGHAT and CDR2 is FQNNGV in the germline V gene. The CDR3 runs to 14 residues. In DNA form, the CDR3 reads TGTGCCAGCAGCTTAGATCCAGGGCCCTACGAGCAGTACTTC. This encodes CASSLDPGPYEQYF.

The table lists this clonotype with many counts. CDR3 nucleotide sequence: TGCGCCAGCAGCTTGGAGGGCGCGGTGAACACTGAAGCTTTCTTT. It translates to CASSLEGAVNTEAFF. The chain recombines TRBV5-1 with TRBJ1-1; no reliable D call. Germline CDR1 reads SGHRS; CDR2 reads YFSETQ. V gave up 0 bases and J gave up 0 bases, with 9 bases separating them. The CDR3 runs to 15 residues.

This clonotype was observed many times. The chain recombines TRBV29-1 with TRBJ2-7; 8 nucleotides line up with TRBD1. CDR3 size: 13 residues. J gave up 5 bases and V 4 bases, and 7 bases lay outside the gene matches. Germline V lookup: CDR1 SQVTM, CDR2 ANQGSEA. CDR3 loop: CSVAMAGGNEQYF. CDR3 bases: TGCAGCGTTGCAATGGCAGGGGGCAACGAGCAGTACTTC.

This clonotype was picked up many times. This chain joins TRBV18 and TRBJ2-7; TRBD1 matches at 10 bases. Germline V lookup: CDR1 KGHSH, CDR2 LQKENI. The length of the CDR3 is 14 residues. J was trimmed by 3 bases and V by 3 bases; bases with no gene match: 2. As DNA, the CDR3 is TGTGCCAGCTCACCCGACAGGGGGCTCTACGAGCAGTACTTC. Its protein is CASSPDRGLYEQYF. Combining the CDR3 with reference TRBV18 and TRBJ2-7 gives the whole variable domain NAGVMQNPRHLVRRRGQEARLRCSPMKGHSHVYWYRQLPEEGLKFMVYLQKENIIDESGMPKERFSAEFPKEGPSILRIQQVVRGDSAAYFCASSPDRGLYEQYFGPGTRLTVT.

This clonotype was found many times. The gene calls are TRBV29-1 and TRBJ2-1; TRBD1 or TRBD2 may be the D gene (5 bases each). Trimming took off 5 bases at V and 12 bases at J, with 17 bases between the two ends. The CDR3 runs to 12 residues. Germline CDR1 reads SQVTM; CDR2 reads ANQGSEA. CDR3 region: CSVHGTSLGQFF. The CDR3 bases are TGCAGCGTTCACGGGACGAGTTTGGGGCAGTTCTTC.

This clonotype was recorded at least ten times. The rearrangement joins TRBV6-1 to TRBJ2-2, with D unclear. This CDR3 has 15 residues. V shed 8 bases and J shed 7 bases, with 20 bases lying between them. Germline V gene lookup returns CDR1 MNHNS and CDR2 SASEGT. Written as DNA, the CDR3 is TGTGCCAGCGTCAGCCGTTGGGGATGGGGCGGGGAGCTGTTTTTT. It translates to CASVSRWGWGGELFF.

The sample holds many counts of this clonotype. The rearrangement joins TRBV27 to TRBJ2-7; possibly TRBD2 for D (5 bases). V lost 4 bases and J lost 5, with 9 bases in between. Germline assignment: CDR1 MNHEY and CDR2 SMNVEV (reference sequence). This CDR3 spans 12 amino acids. CDR3 in amino acids: CASSSARDEQYF. Here the CDR3 DNA reads TGTGCCAGCAGTTCGGCGCGGGACGAGCAGTACTTC.

The genes are TRBV5-1 and TRBJ1-4; D gene unclear. This CDR3 region has 14 residues. Germline assignment: CDR1 SGHRS and CDR2 YFSETQ. Trimming pared 3 bases from V and 8 bases from J, leaving 14 bases between. The CDR3 is CASSSAQMNEKLFF. The CDR3 nucleotides read TGCGCCAGCAGCTCGGCCCAAATGAACGAAAAACTGTTTTTT.

Many counts were recorded for this clonotype. CDR3 in DNA: TGTGCCAGCACGAAGGGAGATTGGACCGGGGAGCTGTTTTTT. Its protein is CASTKGDWTGELFF. The chain couples TRBV27 to TRBJ2-2; D is perhaps TRBD2 (5 bases). Trimming left V 7 bases short and J 5 bases short, with 14 bases between. Germline values: CDR1 MNHEY, CDR2 SMNVEV (reference sequence). The CDR3 has 14 residues.